This T cell receptor (beta chain) appears in the sequencing data of a study of T cells after yellow fever vaccination. Study-wide context: For low cell numbers, libraries were made with SMART-Seq v4 Ultra Low Input.

For this clonotype: The antigen remains unidentified.

A universal primer site and UMIs were added as TCR cDNA was made by 5'RACE template switching. A single record per CDR3 protein comes from TCRdb applying MiXCR to the 5' RACE reads. The sample holds 250,000 to 350,000 distinct CDR3 sequences, roughly 6.8% seen once. Overall study results and limits: Researchers cautioned that FACS-sorted repertoires could harbor abundant clonotypes contaminating from the bulk population. A secondary response was less intense yet reached its peak sooner, at day 5 versus 15.

The CDR3 covers 16 residues. V was cut by 2 bases and J by 1 base, with 12 bases left in between. Germline V lookup: CDR1 ENHRY, CDR2 SYGVKD. Source: PBMCs, taken about 49 days after the first yellow fever vaccination. The genes are TRBV10-3 and TRBJ1-5; D uncertain. The TCR sequence derives from a man younger than 35 who received the YFV17D yellow fever vaccine. The CDR3 DNA follows: TGTGCCATCAGTGAGAGTATAGGGCAGAGCAATCAGCCCCAGCATTTT. Its translation is CAISESIGQSNQPQHF.